This T cell receptor (beta chain) stems from a study of PD-1 blockade in mismatch repair-deficient tumors. PCR or immunohistochemistry showed mismatch repair deficiency in every enrolled patient. The protocol was immunoSEQ multiplex PCR, while the TCRdb copy is restricted to in-frame clones and leaves out a portion. The sample lists tens of thousands of clones, roughly 80% seen once, with about 5% in the top ten. Germline V gene data show CDR1 as MNHNY and CDR2 as SVGAGI (reference sequence). CDR3 length: 12 amino acids. Trimming took 8 bases from V and 5 from J, leaving 12 bases between them. This clonotype was obtained from an adult with mismatch repair-deficient cancer. Sequenced here: peripheral blood, sampled 2 weeks after starting pembrolizumab. The rearrangement links TRBV6-6 to TRBJ1-2; a weak D match, TRBD1 (6 bases). The CDR3 sequence is CASRDTDYGYTF. DNA of the CDR3: TGTGCCAGCCGGGACACCGATTATGGCTACACCTTC.